This T cell receptor beta chain derives from a study of cytomegalovirus exposure and HLA in healthy donors. Findings and caveats of the study: At a 0.05 false discovery rate, a later analysis found 15,000 to 20,000 TCR beta sequences to be associated with HLA alleles.

Concerning this clone: Its antigen is unknown.

Healthy people donating bone marrow made up the donors. PCR primers comprised 60 Vbeta and 13 Jbeta primers. The assay was immunoSEQ multiplex PCR, and TCRdb's table has in-frame clones only and misses some. The top ten clones hold roughly 3.6% of a sample with about 180,000 clones, about 80% of them seen once. Sequences were obtained from PBMCs. The source is a woman aged 55 to 70 in good health and CMV-seropositive.

CDR3 protein: CASSKDRGRDEQYF. Here the CDR3 DNA reads TGTGCCAGCAGCAAGGACAGGGGTCGCGACGAGCAGTACTTC. The chain employs TRBV7-2 and TRBJ2-7; 9 positions agree with TRBD1. CDR3 length equals 14 residues. V was clipped by 5 bases and J by 5 bases; unmatched bases: 7. Looked up from germline, CDR1 is SGHTA and CDR2 is FQGNSA. The complete variable domain, with remaining parts taken from reference TRBV7-2 and TRBJ2-7, reads GAGVSQSPSNKVTEKGKDVELRCDPISGHTALYWYRQSLGQGLEFLIYFQGNSAPDKSGLPSDRFSAERTGGSVSTLTIQRTQQEDSAVYLCASSKDRGRDEQYFGPGTRLTVT.